This T cell receptor beta chain was obtained from a study of blood T cell repertoires in COVID-19. Per the authors' pipeline: Estimation of nucleated cell counts relied on the amplification of reference gene primers. TCRdb's table, derived via immunoSEQ multiplex PCR, lists solely in-frame clones and lacks some. V and J calls and clone size are copied from that table; D and trimming were computed from the DNA. This sample has 50,000 to 65,000 clones, with 70% to 90% found just once. The V and J ends lost 2 bases and 0 bases, in that order; junction bases with no gene match: 7. The germline V gene has CDR1 KGHSH and CDR2 LQKENI. The CDR3 loop spans 19 amino acids.

This rearrangement joins TRBV18 to TRBJ2-1; 13 positions agree with TRBD2. The receptor's source is a man in his sixties or seventies with acute or convalescent COVID-19. The sequenced sample was peripheral blood. The CDR3 here is CASSPFTSGGVSSYNEQFF. The CDR3 bases are TGTGCCAGCTCACCATTTACTAGCGGGGGGGTGAGCTCCTACAATGAGCAGTTCTTC. Full variable domain (missing parts from reference TRBV18 and TRBJ2-1): NAGVMQNPRHLVRRRGQEARLRCSPMKGHSHVYWYRQLPEEGLKFMVYLQKENIIDESGMPKERFSAEFPKEGPSILRIQQVVRGDSAAYFCASSPFTSGGVSSYNEQFFGPGTRLTVL.